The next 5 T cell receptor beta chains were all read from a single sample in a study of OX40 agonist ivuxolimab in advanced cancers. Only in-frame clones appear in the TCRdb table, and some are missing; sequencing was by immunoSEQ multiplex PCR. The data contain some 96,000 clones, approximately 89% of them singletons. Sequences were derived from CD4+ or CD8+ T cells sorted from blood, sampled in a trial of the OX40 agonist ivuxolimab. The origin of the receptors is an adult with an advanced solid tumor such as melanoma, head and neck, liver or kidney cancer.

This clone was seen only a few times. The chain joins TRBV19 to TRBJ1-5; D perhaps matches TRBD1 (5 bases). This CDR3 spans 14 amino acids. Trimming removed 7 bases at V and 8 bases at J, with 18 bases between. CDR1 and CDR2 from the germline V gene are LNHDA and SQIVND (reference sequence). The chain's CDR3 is CASTSAGQWEPQHF. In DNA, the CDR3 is TGTGCCAGTACCTCGGCGGGGCAATGGGAGCCCCAGCATTTT.

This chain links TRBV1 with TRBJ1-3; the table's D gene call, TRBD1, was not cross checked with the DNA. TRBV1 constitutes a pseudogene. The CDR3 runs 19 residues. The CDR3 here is CTSSRSWGPFEYSGNTIYF. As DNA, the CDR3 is TGCACCAGCAGCCGGTCGTGGGGGCCTTTCGAATACTCTGGAAACACCATATATTTT.

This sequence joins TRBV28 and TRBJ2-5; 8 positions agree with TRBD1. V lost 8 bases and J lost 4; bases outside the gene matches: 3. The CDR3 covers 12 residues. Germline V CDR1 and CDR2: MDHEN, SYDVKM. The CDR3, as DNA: TGTGCCAGCGGACAGGGTAGAGAGACCCAGTACTTC. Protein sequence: CASGQGRETQYF.

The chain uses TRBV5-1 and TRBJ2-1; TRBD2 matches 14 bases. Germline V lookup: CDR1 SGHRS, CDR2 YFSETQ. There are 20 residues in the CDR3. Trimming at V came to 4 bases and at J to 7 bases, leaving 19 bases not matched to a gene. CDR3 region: CASSDGTGRLAGGPWNEQFF. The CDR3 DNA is TGCGCCAGCAGCGACGGGACAGGGAGACTAGCGGGAGGGCCGTGGAATGAGCAGTTCTTC.

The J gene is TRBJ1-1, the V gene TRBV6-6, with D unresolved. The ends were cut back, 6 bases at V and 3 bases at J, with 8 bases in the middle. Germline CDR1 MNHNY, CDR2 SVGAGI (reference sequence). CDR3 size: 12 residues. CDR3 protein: CASSERHTEAFF. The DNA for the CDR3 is TGTGCCAGCAGCGAACGGCACACTGAAGCTTTCTTT.